The next 8 T cell receptor beta chains were all read from a single sample in a study of T cells after yellow fever vaccination. TCRdb redid the calling of the 5' RACE reads with MiXCR, one entry per CDR3 protein. This table has hundreds of thousands of distinct CDR3 sequences, 12% appearing once. The specimen was CD4+ T cells sorted from PBMCs, collected 15 days after the yellow fever booster vaccination. These TCRs come from a man younger than 35 who received the YFV17D yellow fever vaccine.

This clonotype occurred a few times. The V call is TRBV6-6, the J call TRBJ2-1; D is perhaps TRBD1 (6 bases). The V gene's germline CDR1 is MNHNY and CDR2 SVGAGI (reference sequence). Trimming removed 7 bases at V and 5 bases at J, with 15 bases between. The CDR3 covers 14 residues. CDR3 loop: CASNTGLNDNEQFF. The CDR3 DNA sequence: TGTGCCAGCAATACAGGGTTAAACGACAATGAGCAGTTCTTC.

This chain connects TRBV5-1 to TRBJ2-3, with TRBD2 identical over 12 bases. CDR1 and CDR2 from the germline V gene are SGHRS and YFSETQ. This CDR3 has 15 amino acids. V trimming: 1 base; J trimming: 6 bases; junction bases outside the gene matches: 3. The CDR3 DNA reads as TGCGCCAGCAGCTTGACTAGCGGGGGGCTCGATACGCAGTATTTT. Translating gives CASSLTSGGLDTQYF.

This clonotype was seen a few times. V and J are TRBV2 and TRBJ1-1, with 9 bases that match TRBD1. The CDR3 covers 14 residues. Germline lookup yields CDR1 SNHLY and CDR2 FYNNEI. Trimming at V came to 11 bases and at J to 4 bases, leaving 11 bases not matched to a gene. The chain's CDR3 is CASTGTGSSTEAFF. The CDR3 DNA follows: TGTGCCTCCACCGGGACAGGGTCTTCCACTGAAGCTTTCTTT.

This chain uses TRBV11-1 with TRBJ1-2; D call uncertain. Trimming shortened V by 4 bases and J by 2 bases, and 11 bases separated the two germline ends. Germline V CDR1 and CDR2: SGHAT, FQDESV (reference sequence). The CDR3 runs 14 residues. The CDR3 loop reads CASSYRTENYGYTF. Here the CDR3 DNA reads TGTGCCAGCAGCTACCGGACGGAAAACTATGGCTACACCTTC.

The rearrangement joins TRBV15 to TRBJ1-2; D ambiguous. Germline-derived CDR1 and CDR2 are LNHNV and YYDKDF (reference sequence). This CDR3 comprises 16 residues. Between the trimmed V and J ends, which lost 1 base and 0 bases, there was a span of 12 bases. The CDR3 DNA follows: TGTGCCACCAGCAGAGGCGGGGATTTAGCTAACTATGGCTACACCTTC. This encodes CATSRGGDLANYGYTF.

This clonotype was observed many times. J is TRBJ1-6 and V is TRBV6-5, with a tentative D call TRBD1 (5 bases). Germline CDR1 MNHEY, CDR2 SVGAGI. CDR3 length: 18 amino acids. V lost 2 bases and J lost 0, with 14 bases in between. Here the CDR3 reads CASSYGAGVLSYNSPLHF. The CDR3 DNA sequence: TGTGCCAGCAGTTACGGGGCAGGAGTTCTCTCCTATAATTCACCCCTCCACTTT.

J is TRBJ2-3 and V is TRBV24-1, with D perhaps matching TRBD2 (5 bases). CDR1 is KGHDR and CDR2 is SFDVKD in the germline V gene. The CDR3 totals 14 residues. V was clipped by 9 bases and J by 2 bases, with 14 bases between them. CDR3 nucleotides: TGTGCCACCGCGAGGGCATCTATCACAGATACGCAGTATTTT. It is translated as CATARASITDTQYF.

In its sample, this clonotype was seen a few times. The chain employs TRBV4-1 and TRBJ2-3, with 8 positions matching TRBD2. Germline values: CDR1 MGHRA, CDR2 YSYEKL. This CDR3 is 17 amino acids long. V was clipped by 0 bases and J by 4 bases; unmatched bases: 9. The chain's CDR3 is CASSQDAGLASPDTQYF. The CDR3 DNA sequence: TGCGCCAGCAGCCAAGATGCAGGACTAGCTAGTCCAGATACGCAGTATTTT.